This T cell receptor (beta chain) is drawn from a study of a mutant IDH1 vaccine in newly diagnosed glioma. About this clone itself: Antigen: not known.

Sample time point: week 47, end of study. The study gave 300 ug of mutant IDH1 20-mer peptide per vaccine dose, with topical imiquimod. The protocol was immunoSEQ multiplex PCR, while the TCRdb copy is restricted to in-frame clones and leaves out a portion. The data contain approximately 37,000 clones, 70% to 85% of them singletons. There are 13 residues in the CDR3. Trimming at V came to 6 bases and at J to 4 bases, leaving 4 bases not matched to a gene. Germline V CDR1 and CDR2: SNHLY, FYNNEI. The specimen comprised PBMCs, sampled from a glioma patient whose treatment included an IDH1 peptide vaccine. The chain couples TRBV2 to TRBJ1-2, with TRBD1 matching over 8 bases. This sequence was found in a man aged 18 to 30 with glioma. Some clones in this sample may be carry-over from other donors' samples. DNA for the CDR3: TGTGCCAGCAGGGGCGACAGGGGCTATGGCTACACCTTC. It is translated as CASRGDRGYGYTF.